The rows below give T cell receptor beta chains drawn from one sample of a study of CD8+ T cells in alopecia areata. TCRdb keeps only in-frame clones here, not all; method: immunoSEQ multiplex PCR. Of 45,000 to 60,000 clones listed, 95% to 97% are singletons. This material consisted of CD8+ T cells sorted from blood, taken at week 0. The receptors were gathered from a human donor with alopecia areata. The CDR3 runs from the conserved cysteine through the conserved F or W. The D gene is left open where the match is weak. The size entry is marked missing in some rows and otherwise reads once, few, many or a size class.

V gene	CDR3 length	D gene	J gene	clone size	CDR3 DNA	CDR3 protein
TRBV10-3	14	.	TRBJ1-1	.	TGTGCCATCAGTGAGTCAACAGGGTTTGCTGAAGCTTTCTTT	CAISESTGFAEAFF
TRBV4-3	18	.	TRBJ2-1	few	TGCGCCAGCAGCCAAGATGCCCTTGGGGCGGGGCCCTACAATGAGCAGTTCTTC	CASSQDALGAGPYNEQFF
TRBV27	14	TRBD2	TRBJ2-1	.	TGTGCCAGCAGGACTAGCGGGGGGGCCAATGAGCAGTTCTTC	CASRTSGGANEQFF
TRBV29-1	13	TRBD1	TRBJ2-7	.	TGCAGCGTTCGGACAGGCCGAACCTACGAGCAGTACTTC	CSVRTGRTYEQYF
TRBV6-5	13	.	TRBJ2-3	.	TGTGCCAGCAGTCGAGGGTACACAGATACGCAGTATTTT	CASSRGYTDTQYF
TRBV5-4	14	.	TRBJ1-2	.	TGTGCCAGCAGCTTAGATTTGGTTAACTATGGCTACACCTTC	CASSLDLVNYGYTF
TRBV27	14	TRBD1	TRBJ2-1	.	TGTGCCAGCAGTCCGGGACAGGCCAGGGATGAGCAGTTCTTC	CASSPGQARDEQFF
TRBV30	14	.	TRBJ2-7	.	TGTGCCTGGAGTCCTCCCTTCAATGGCTACGAGCAGTACTTC	CAWSPPFNGYEQYF
TRBV12-5	16	TRBD1	TRBJ1-1	.	TGTGCTAGTGGTTTCAATATACAGGGGAAGGAGACTGAAGCTTTCTTT	CASGFNIQGKETEAFF
TRBV4-1	13	.	TRBJ2-3	once	TGCGCCAGCAGCCAAGATTTCGCGGATACGCAGTATTTT	CASSQDFADTQYF
TRBV27	14	.	TRBJ2-3	.	TGTGCCAGCAGTTTATACTCCGAGCCAGATACGCAGTATTTT	CASSLYSEPDTQYF
TRBV29-1	14	TRBD1	TRBJ2-1	once	TGCAGCGTTGAAGGGACAGGGTACGACAATGAGCAGTTCTTC	CSVEGTGYDNEQFF
TRBV5-5	16	.	TRBJ2-7	.	TGTGCCAGCAGCTTCGCAGGGTCGGGCCCCCCCTACGAGCAGTACTTC	CASSFAGSGPPYEQYF
TRBV4-1	15	.	TRBJ2-3	.	TGCGCCAGCAGCCAGTGGGGATCGGGCACAGATACGCAGTATTTT	CASSQWGSGTDTQYF
TRBV19	13	TRBD1	TRBJ2-7	.	TGTGCCAGTAGTCCCGGACAGGCCTACGAGCAGTACTTC	CASSPGQAYEQYF
TRBV4-1	15	.	TRBJ2-3	.	TGCGCCAGCAGCCAAGAGCCAGTCGGGACAGATACGCAGTATTTT	CASSQEPVGTDTQYF
TRBV15	17	TRBD2	TRBJ2-7	.	TGTGCCACCAGCAGCGGAGCGACTAGCGGGGGGTGGGCCGAGCAGTACTTC	CATSSGATSGGWAEQYF
TRBV23-1	21	.	TRBJ2-5	.	TGCGCCAGCAGTCCCACCCCGCCGAGACCGTTGAGTGTTGGTTACCAAGGGACCCAGTACTTC	CASSPTPPRPLSVGYQGTQYF
TRBV7-7	13	.	TRBJ2-3	.	TGTGCTAGCAGCGAGGGACTCTCGGATACGCAGTATTTT	CASSEGLSDTQYF
TRBV27	15	.	TRBJ2-1	.	TGTGCCAGCAGTTTAGGCAGGGGATCCTACAATGAGCAGTTCTTC	CASSLGRGSYNEQFF
TRBV7-8	17	.	TRBJ2-1	.	TGTGCCAGCAGCTCCGGCCACATGGGGGGGGCGGCCAATGAGCAGTTCTTC	CASSSGHMGGAANEQFF
TRBV2	16	TRBD2	TRBJ2-2	.	TGTGCCAGCACCCCATCGGGGGGGATAAACACCGGGGAGCTGTTTTTT	CASTPSGGINTGELFF
TRBV25-1	14	.	TRBJ1-5	.	TGTGCCAGCAGTGACTGGGATAGCAATCAGCCCCAGCATTTT	CASSDWDSNQPQHF
TRBV29-1	12	.	TRBJ2-3	once	TGCACGTGCATGGAGGGGGGAGATACGCAGTATTTT	CTCMEGGDTQYF
TRBV29-1	13	.	TRBJ2-1	once	TGCAGCGTTGAAGATGGGGGGGCGAATGAGCAGTTCTTC	CSVEDGGANEQFF
TRBV7-9	12	.	TRBJ2-7	.	TGTGCCAGCAGCCCGCGTGGCTACGAGCAGTACTTC	CASSPRGYEQYF
TRBV4-2	15	.	TRBJ1-1	.	TGTGCCAGCAGCCAAGATAGCAATCAGAACACTGAAGCTTTCTTT	CASSQDSNQNTEAFF
TRBV13	16	TRBD2	TRBJ2-5	.	TGTGCCAGCGGTGGACTAGCGGGGGGTCCTGGAGAGACCCAGTACTTC	CASGGLAGGPGETQYF
TRBV11-3	14	.	TRBJ2-3	.	TGTGCCAGCAGCTCCAGCGGCCCCACAGATACGCAGTATTTT	CASSSSGPTDTQYF
TRBV7-9	16	.	TRBJ2-2	.	TGTGCCAGCACCACCACTAGCCACTATAACACCGGGGAGCTGTTTTTT	CASTTTSHYNTGELFF
TRBV27	14	.	TRBJ2-7	.	TGTGCCAGCAGTTTAGGACAGCTTGGCTACGAGCAGTACTTC	CASSLGQLGYEQYF
TRBV13	19	.	TRBJ2-1	.	TGTGCCAGCAGCTTGGGGGCGATGTGGCAGGTAAATTTTGGGAATGAGCAGTTCTTC	CASSLGAMWQVNFGNEQFF
TRBV19	15	.	TRBJ1-5	.	TGTGCCAGTACAGAGGGCCAATATAACAATCAGCCCCAGCATTTT	CASTEGQYNNQPQHF
TRBV4-1	13	.	TRBJ2-3	once	TGCGCCAGCAGCCAAGGACCTGGGGATACGCAGTATTTT	CASSQGPGDTQYF
TRBV27	16	TRBD2	TRBJ2-7	.	TGTGCCAGCAGTTTAGGGGCTAGCGGGGTGACCTACGAGCAGTACTTC	CASSLGASGVTYEQYF
TRBV2	13	.	TRBJ2-7	.	TGTGCCAGCAGTGAAAGCAGCTCCTACGAGCAGTACTTC	CASSESSSYEQYF
TRBV29-1	11	.	TRBJ1-1	.	TGCAGCGTTCACGACGGCACTGAAGCTTTCTTT	CSVHDGTEAFF
TRBV14	12	.	TRBJ1-1	.	TGTGCCAGCAGCCAAGATTCAGGGTGGGCTTTCTTT	CASSQDSGWAFF
TRBV10-2	14	TRBD2	TRBJ2-1	once	TGCGCCAGCAGCTTAGCGGGGATTAGCAATGAGCAGTTCTTC	CASSLAGISNEQFF
TRBV19	15	.	TRBJ1-5	.	TGTGCCAGTAGTCCCTTGTGGGACAGCAATCAGCCCCAGCATTTT	CASSPLWDSNQPQHF
TRBV4-1	14	TRBD1	TRBJ1-1	.	TGCGCCAGCAGTACAGGGGGACAGAACACTGAAGCTTTCTTT	CASSTGGQNTEAFF
TRBV4-2	17	TRBD2	TRBJ2-5	.	TGTGCCAGCAGCCAAGAGTCCCGGCTAGCGGGGGAGGAGACCCAGTACTTC	CASSQESRLAGEETQYF
TRBV6-5	14	TRBD1	TRBJ2-7	.	TGTGCCAGCAGCCCCCTGGACAGGGGATACGAGCAGTACTTC	CASSPLDRGYEQYF
TRBV19	16	TRBD1	TRBJ1-5	.	TGTGCCAGTAGTATAGTAACAGGGGAAGGGTATCAGCCCCAGCATTTT	CASSIVTGEGYQPQHF
TRBV7-9	15	TRBD1	TRBJ1-5	.	TGTGCCAGCAGCTTGGGACAGTCTAGCAATCAGCCCCAGCATTTT	CASSLGQSSNQPQHF
TRBV5-6	14	TRBD1	TRBJ1-1	.	TGTGCCAGCAGATTGACAGGGGAGAGTACTGAAGCTTTCTTT	CASRLTGESTEAFF
TRBV7-9	15	.	TRBJ1-1	.	TGTGCCAGCAGCTTTCTAGCGGGACCTAACACTGAAGCTTTCTTT	CASSFLAGPNTEAFF
TRBV7-9	17	TRBD2	TRBJ2-3	.	TGTGCCAGCAGCCCCTTTTTAGCGGGGGGGAGCACAGATACGCAGTATTTT	CASSPFLAGGSTDTQYF
TRBV6-4	17	.	TRBJ2-3	once	TGTGCCAGCAGTGACTCTTACACCTATGGGGGCACAGATACGCAGTATTTT	CASSDSYTYGGTDTQYF
TRBV7-6	13	.	TRBJ2-7	.	TGTGCCAGCTCCCCTAGCGAGACCTACGAGCAGTACTTC	CASSPSETYEQYF
TRBV7-9	14	.	TRBJ1-5	.	TGTGCCAGCAGTTCACAGGACCACAATCAGCCCCAGCATTTT	CASSSQDHNQPQHF
TRBV4-2	17	TRBD2	TRBJ2-7	.	TGTGCCAGCAGCCAAGAAAGTAGCGGGGGGGCCGGTTACGAGCAGTACTTC	CASSQESSGGAGYEQYF